This T cell receptor beta chain was documented in a study of OX40 agonist ivuxolimab in advanced cancers. Overall study context: The mean age was approximately 56 years, ranging from 23 to 79, with around four fifths of participants male. Study-level results: Partial responders treated at 0.1-3.0 mg/kg exhibited clonal expansion among the lowest measured. Within 6 weeks, CD4+ and CD8+ blood T cells expanded clonally at 0.1 to 3.0 mg/kg.

Some clones are missing from TCRdb's copy, which holds only in-frame ones; the method was immunoSEQ multiplex PCR. Among about 110,000 clones listed, approximately 89% were seen once. Germline CDR1 KGHSH, CDR2 LQKENI. V was clipped by 3 bases and J by 2 bases; unmatched bases: 7. The CDR3 has 16 residues. In the case of this clone: Antigen unknown.

This sequence originates from an adult with an advanced solid tumor such as melanoma, head and neck, liver or kidney cancer. Sequenced material: CD4+ or CD8+ T cells sorted from blood, taken in a trial of the OX40 agonist ivuxolimab. The rearrangement uses TRBV18 and TRBJ2-7; 10 nucleotides align to TRBD2. The CDR3, as DNA: TGTGCCAGCTCACCGTCTGGGACTAGCGTTCCCTACGAGCAGTACTTC. Its protein is CASSPSGTSVPYEQYF. The variable domain in full, completed from reference TRBV18 and TRBJ2-7, reads NAGVMQNPRHLVRRRGQEARLRCSPMKGHSHVYWYRQLPEEGLKFMVYLQKENIIDESGMPKERFSAEFPKEGPSILRIQQVVRGDSAAYFCASSPSGTSVPYEQYFGPGTRLTVT.